The 14 T cell receptor beta chains presented below share a single source sample, sequenced in a study of blood T cell repertoires in COVID-19. Profiled with immunoSEQ multiplex PCR; TCRdb holds only in-frame clones, not every one. The sample carries 110,000 to 150,000 clones, over 75% recorded once. What was sequenced was peripheral blood. The receptors derive from a human donor in a cohort sampled during active COVID-19.

This clone was counted between two and nine times. CDR3 sequence: CASSLEGRRTEAFF. CDR3 bases: TGTGCCAGCAGCTTGGAGGGGAGGAGGACTGAAGCTTTCTTT. The chain employs TRBV5-4 and TRBJ1-1, with D possibly matching TRBD1 (5 bases). Germline-derived CDR1 and CDR2 are SGHNT and YYREEE (reference sequence). The CDR3 length is 14 residues. Trimming removed 0 bases from V and 5 bases from J, with 11 bases in between. The variable domain in full, with the rest retrieved from reference TRBV5-4 and TRBJ1-1, is ETGVTQSPTHLIKTRGQQVTLRCSSQSGHNTVSWYQQALGQGPQFIFQYYREEENGRGNFPPRFSGLQFPNYSSELNVNALELDDSALYLCASSLEGRRTEAFFGQGTRLTVV.

The chain recombines TRBV12-2 with TRBJ2-7; whether TRBD2, the table's D call, matches the DNA was not checked. TRBV12-2 is a known pseudogene. The CDR3 is made up of 20 amino acids. The CDR3 loop is CASRSRLSGTQAPSSYEQYV. The CDR3 region has the DNA TGTGCAAGTCGCTCCAGACTTAGCGGGACACAAGCCCCCAGCTCCTACGAGCAGTACGTC.

J is TRBJ2-1 and V is TRBV7-9; TRBD2 is a possible D gene (5 bases). The germline gives CDR1 SEHNR, CDR2 FQNEAQ (reference sequence). CDR3 size: 18 residues. The V and J ends lost 4 bases and 5 bases respectively, with 24 bases between them. The DNA for the CDR3 is TGTGCCAGCAGCTATATCCGGGATTTCGGTACGTTTAACAATGAGCAGTTCTTC. Encoded protein: CASSYIRDFGTFNNEQFF.

The chain uses TRBV3-1 (or the pseudogene TRBV3-2) and TRBJ1-3; the D gene is possibly TRBD1 (5 bases). In germline, CDR1 is LGHDT, CDR2 YNNKEL (reference sequence). The CDR3 spans 14 residues. Trimming left V 4 bases short and J 16 bases short, with 23 bases between. The CDR3 region has the DNA TGTGCCAGCAGCCGCCCGGATTTTTCAGGGCACGTTTATTTT. This gives the protein CASSRPDFSGHVYF.

This chain joins TRBV18 and TRBJ2-1; TRBD2 is a possible D gene (7 bases). The CDR3 is made up of 15 amino acids. The germline V and J ends were trimmed by 1 base and 6 bases, with 13 bases remaining between them. CDR1 and CDR2 (germline): KGHSH, LQKENI. Written as DNA, the CDR3 is TGTGCCAGCTCACCACTCGGGGGGACAACCAATGAGCAGTTCTTC. Translating it yields CASSPLGGTTNEQFF. The full variable domain, its missing parts supplied by reference TRBV18 and TRBJ2-1, is NAGVMQNPRHLVRRRGQEARLRCSPMKGHSHVYWYRQLPEEGLKFMVYLQKENIIDESGMPKERFSAEFPKEGPSILRIQQVVRGDSAAYFCASSPLGGTTNEQFFGPGTRLTVL.

This rearrangement joins TRBV4-2 to TRBJ1-3, with a weak D call TRBD1 (5 bases). V was shortened by 0 bases and J by 4 bases, with 16 bases between the two germline ends. The CDR3 contains 17 residues. Germline CDR1 reads LGHNA; CDR2 reads YNFKEQ. CDR3: CASSQDWLGVGGNTIYF. Here the CDR3 DNA reads TGTGCCAGCAGCCAAGATTGGTTAGGGGTTGGCGGAAACACCATATATTTT.

This chain uses TRBV5-1 with TRBJ1-6; no clear D gene. Trimming removed 4 bases from V and 9 bases from J, with 14 bases in between. The CDR3 contains 14 residues. The germline V gene encodes CDR1 SGHRS and CDR2 YFSETQ. The CDR3 coding sequence is TGCGCCAGCAGCCAAGGAGGGCCAGGTTCACCCCTCCACTTT. This gives the protein CASSQGGPGSPLHF. Full variable domain (remainder filled in from reference TRBV5-1 and TRBJ1-6): KAGVTQTPRYLIKTRGQQVTLSCSPISGHRSVSWYQQTPGQGLQFLFEYFSETQRNKGNFPGRFSGRQFSNSRSEMNVSTLELGDSALYLCASSQGGPGSPLHFGNGTRLTVT.

This rearrangement joins TRBV19 to TRBJ2-3, with D possibly matching TRBD2 (6 bases). The V and J ends lost 6 bases and 2 bases respectively, with 18 bases between them. The germline CDR1 and CDR2 sequences are LNHDA and SQIVND (reference sequence). The CDR3 is 16 amino acids. The CDR3 sequence: CASSHSGTLNTDTQYF. DNA of the CDR3: TGTGCCAGTAGCCACTCCGGGACTCTAAACACAGATACGCAGTATTTT.

V is TRBV18 and J is TRBJ1-1, with 8 bases lining up with TRBD1. Germline lookup yields CDR1 KGHSH and CDR2 LQKENI. Trimming cost V 0 bases and J 1 base; bases outside gene matches: 1. CDR3 length: 15 residues. CDR3 nucleotides: TGTGCCAGCTCACCACCGGACAGGGAGAACACTGAAGCTTTCTTT. This translates into CASSPPDRENTEAFF.

The J gene is TRBJ1-1, the V gene TRBV9; tentative D call: TRBD1 (5 bases). This CDR3 has 15 residues. The V end lost 3 bases, the J end lost 2 bases, and 14 bases lay between the germline ends. The germline gives CDR1 SGDLS, CDR2 YYNGEE. CDR3 coding DNA: TGTGCCAGCAGCGCTAAACAGGAGACAAACACTGAAGCTTTCTTT. Its translation: CASSAKQETNTEAFF.

The rearrangement uses TRBV19 and TRBJ1-5; possible D gene TRBD1, 6 bases. From germline, CDR1 is LNHDA and CDR2 SQIVND (reference sequence). The CDR3 totals 15 residues. V was clipped by 1 base and J by 3 bases, with 10 bases between them. The CDR3 DNA reads as TGTGCCAGTAGTATAGGAGGACAGCTCAATCAGCCCCAGCATTTT. This translates into CASSIGGQLNQPQHF.

The J gene is TRBJ2-3, the V gene TRBV7-3, with TRBD2 matching 14 bases. V dropped 6 bases and J dropped 5; count of bases not matched to a gene: 7. CDR1 is SGHTA and CDR2 is FQGTGA in the germline V gene. The length of the CDR3 is 16 residues. DNA of the CDR3: TGTGCCAGCAGGCTGACTAGCGGGGGGGCCGGAGATACGCAGTATTTT. It encodes CASRLTSGGAGDTQYF. The complete variable domain, with remaining parts taken from reference TRBV7-3 and TRBJ2-3, reads GAGVSQTPSNKVTEKGKYVELRCDPISGHTALYWYRQSLGQGPEFLIYFQGTGAADDSGLPNDRFFAVRPEGSVSTLKIQRTERGDSAVYLCASRLTSGGAGDTQYFGPGTRLTVL.

The chain recombines TRBV21-1 with TRBJ2-7; TRBD2, the D gene given by the table, was not confirmed from the DNA. TRBV21-1 is termed a pseudogene. The CDR3 length is 16 residues. The CDR3 bases are TGTGCCAGCAGCAAAGTCGCGGGAGGGCCATCCTACGAGCAGTACGTC. Residues: CASSKVAGGPSYEQYV.

This clone was observed once. CDR3 sequence: CASSQLGGTGFYEQYF. The CDR3 DNA follows: TGTGCCAGCAGCCAACTCGGGGGGACAGGGTTCTACGAGCAGTACTTC. The genes are TRBV14 and TRBJ2-7; 9 nucleotides match TRBD1. The CDR3 is 16 residues long. Germline CDR1 and CDR2: SGHDN and FVKESK. The ends lost 2 bases at V and 3 bases at J; junction bases unmatched: 8.